This T cell receptor (beta chain) derives from a study of blood T cell repertoires in COVID-19. In the study overall: Material from acute and convalescent COVID-19 was sourced from the United States, Italy and Spain. In each case, the material was cDNA or gDNA derived from T cells, B-cell-depleted T cells, or PBMCs.

As originally analysed: Cell counts per sample came from amplifying reference gene primers. Assay used: immunoSEQ multiplex PCR; TCRdb lists only in-frame clones, some missing. The D gene and trimming were derived from the DNA, and the V and J assignments and clone size from that table. The sample records some 220,000 clones, around four fifths being singletons. The CDR3 runs 13 residues. V lost 10 bases, J lost 2 bases, and 14 bases lay in between. CDR1 ENHRY and CDR2 SYGVKD come from the germline V gene. The specimen was peripheral blood. This sequence was found in an older woman who had recovered from COVID-19. The chain is built from TRBV10-3 and TRBJ1-2; the D gene is possibly TRBD1 (5 bases). The CDR3 loop is CASQLRTNYGYTF. The CDR3 coding sequence is TGTGCCAGCCAACTTCGGACAAACTATGGCTACACCTTC.